This T cell receptor beta chain was profiled in a study of T cells in Graves' hyperthyroidism and ophthalmopathy. Points from the study as a whole: Progression to ophthalmopathy was predicted a median of approximately 6.4 months early. Most expanded thyroid clonotypes above 0.001 also appeared in blood.

Germline CDR1 is SGHKS and CDR2 is YYEKEE (reference sequence). The V end lost 3 bases, the J end lost 6 bases, and 18 bases lay between the germline ends. The CDR3 contains 15 residues. The investigators amplified TCR beta CDR3 regions from RNA transcripts. The study used the HTBI primer set for a first-round RT-PCR of the TCR CDR3. TCRdb re-analysed the multiplex PCR reads in MiXCR, keeping a single row per CDR3 protein. Among a few hundred thousand distinct CDR3 sequences listed, roughly 16% were seen once. On this clonotype: Antigen: not known.

This receptor was taken from a woman aged 25 to 39 with Graves' ophthalmopathy. Sequencing input: blood. The chain couples TRBV5-5 to TRBJ1-1; D ambiguous. CDR3 coding DNA: TGTGCCAGCAGCTACCGACCCCGTTTGGACGCTGAAGCTTTCTTT. This gives the protein CASSYRPRLDAEAFF.